This entry lists 18 T cell receptor beta chains sequenced from one sample in a study of T cell responses to AZD1222 COVID-19 vaccine. Using immunoSEQ multiplex PCR, the repertoire was profiled, and TCRdb retains in-frame clones only, with some absent. This sample has over 150,000 clones; about 85% occur once, and the top ten carry around 2.9%. The material was peripheral blood, obtained on day 0 of AZD1222 vaccination. These receptors all come from an adult in good health.

V and J are TRBV4-3 and TRBJ1-4; D not certain. Germline-derived CDR1 and CDR2 are LGHNA and YSLEER. The V end lost 1 base, the J end lost 0 bases, and 6 bases lay between the germline ends. The CDR3 spans 15 residues. The CDR3 sequence: CASSQAHATNEKLFF. The CDR3 coding sequence is TGCGCCAGCAGCCAAGCACACGCAACTAATGAAAAACTGTTTTTT.

The chain is built from TRBV28 and TRBJ1-3; TRBD1 matches 7 bases. Germline values: CDR1 MDHEN, CDR2 SYDVKM. V lost 3 bases to trimming and J lost 1 base; unmatched junction nucleotides: 3. There are 15 residues in the CDR3. Here the CDR3 reads CASSFGTASGNTIYF. The CDR3 nucleotides are TGTGCCAGCAGTTTCGGGACAGCGTCTGGAAACACCATATATTTT. Full variable domain (outside the CDR3, taken from reference TRBV28 and TRBJ1-3): DVKVTQSSRYLVKRTGEKVFLECVQDMDHENMFWYRQDPGLGLRLIYFSYDVKMKEKGDIPEGYSVSREKKERFSLILESASTNQTSMYLCASSFGTASGNTIYFGEGSWLTVV.

This clone was seen a few times. Here the CDR3 reads CASRSDFWAYEQYF. For the CDR3, the DNA is TGTGCCAGCAGGTCGGACTTTTGGGCCTACGAGCAGTACTTC. The gene calls are TRBV6-5 and TRBJ2-7, with D possibly being TRBD2 (5 bases). The CDR3 is 14 amino acids. Germline lookup yields CDR1 MNHEY and CDR2 SVGAGI. V was pared by 6 bases and J by 2 bases, with 14 bases between.

The V and J genes are TRBV27 and TRBJ2-2; 9 positions match TRBD1. Germline assignment: CDR1 MNHEY and CDR2 SMNVEV (reference sequence). V lost 5 bases and J lost 8; bases outside the gene matches: 6. The CDR3 extends over 14 amino acids. The CDR3, as DNA: TGTGCCAGCAGTCTTCGACAGGGGGAGGGGGAGCTGTTTTTT. It yields the protein CASSLRQGEGELFF.

The chain combines TRBV3-1 (or the pseudogene TRBV3-2) with TRBJ2-5; perhaps D is TRBD1 or TRBD2 (5 bases each). V dropped 4 bases and J dropped 4 bases, with 19 bases sitting between them. The germline V gene has CDR1 LGHDT and CDR2 YNNKEL (reference sequence). CDR3 length equals 16 residues. The chain's CDR3 is CASSLLGLGGGETQYF. CDR3 nucleotide sequence: TGTGCCAGCAGCCTCCTCGGATTAGGTGGGGGAGAGACCCAGTACTTC.

The chain carries TRBV4-3 and TRBJ2-5, with D tentatively TRBD1 (5 bases). Germline V CDR1 and CDR2: LGHNA, YSLEER. V was cut by 0 bases and J by 4 bases, with 9 bases left in between. This CDR3 contains 14 residues. CDR3 sequence (DNA): TGCGCCAGCAGCCAAGATGGGGCCGGAGAGACCCAGTACTTC. Protein sequence: CASSQDGAGETQYF.

A note on this clone: Within the sample, other DNA sequences also encode this same CDR3. The chain carries TRBV3-1 (or the pseudogene TRBV3-2) and TRBJ1-6, with 7 bases fitting TRBD1. CDR1 and CDR2 (germline): LGHDT, YNNKEL (reference sequence). This CDR3 contains 13 residues. Trimming removed 3 bases from V and 7 bases from J; junction bases left unmatched: 0. The CDR3 coding sequence is TGTGCCAGCAGCCAGGGACAGAATTCACCCCTCCACTTT. Translated, it gives CASSQGQNSPLHF.

The rearrangement uses TRBV5-1 and TRBJ2-7; 8 bases fit TRBD1. J gave up 6 bases and V 0 bases, and 8 bases lay outside the gene matches. The germline V gene has CDR1 SGHRS and CDR2 YFSETQ. This CDR3 spans 15 amino acids. The CDR3 coding sequence is TGCGCCAGCAGCTTGGGTACAGGGGGGATCTCCGAGCAGTACTTC. The encoded protein is CASSLGTGGISEQYF.

The rearrangement links TRBV18 to TRBJ1-2; TRBD1 might be the D (5 bases). V lost 6 bases to trimming and J lost 0 bases, with 8 bases between them. This CDR3 spans 13 amino acids. CDR1 and CDR2 from the germline V gene are KGHSH and LQKENI. The CDR3 region is CASSPGPNYGYTF. DNA of the CDR3: TGTGCCAGCTCCCCGGGGCCTAACTATGGCTACACCTTC.

The V and J genes are TRBV19 and TRBJ2-2; 8 bases fit TRBD1. Unmatched junction bases numbered 8, after V lost 1 base and J lost 1 base. CDR1 is LNHDA, CDR2 SQIVND, per germline (reference sequence). The CDR3 consists of 18 residues. CDR3 sequence: CASSIVPPGTGNTGELFF. The CDR3 DNA follows: TGTGCCAGTAGTATAGTTCCGCCCGGGACAGGGAACACCGGGGAGCTGTTTTTT.

The chain is built from TRBV12-3 or TRBV12-4 and TRBJ1-1; D uncertain. V lost 1 base and J 10 bases, leaving 10 bases between the germline ends. There are 12 residues in the CDR3. The CDR3 reads CASSLVGRGAFF. CDR3 DNA sequence: TGTGCCAGCAGTTTAGTAGGGCGGGGAGCTTTCTTT.

The chain has TRBV5-7 and TRBJ1-5; D is possibly TRBD1 (6 bases). TRBV5-7 is an open reading frame, and its role is uncertain. The CDR3 has 14 amino acids. Trimming took 2 bases from V and 6 from J, leaving 12 bases between them. The chain's CDR3 is CASSLGGACQPQHF. Here the CDR3 DNA reads TGTGCCAGCAGCTTAGGGGGTGCGTGTCAGCCCCAGCATTTT.

The chain uses TRBV5-1 and TRBJ2-7, with 8 bases matching TRBD1. Unmatched junction bases numbered 5, after V lost 6 bases and J lost 6 bases. This CDR3 region has 12 residues. The germline V gene has CDR1 SGHRS and CDR2 YFSETQ. The DNA of the CDR3 is TGCGCCAGCACGCCTACAGGGGGCGAGCAGTACTTC. Translation: CASTPTGGEQYF.

The gene calls are TRBV3-1 (or the pseudogene TRBV3-2) and TRBJ2-7, with 9 nucleotides matching TRBD1. The V gene end was trimmed by 3 bases and the J gene end by 2 bases; junction bases not matched to a gene: 2. This CDR3 comprises 14 residues. Per the germline V gene, CDR1 is LGHDT and CDR2 is YNNKEL (reference sequence). CDR3 amino acids: CASSQGTGTYEQYF. The DNA of the CDR3 is TGTGCCAGCAGCCAGGGGACAGGGACCTACGAGCAGTACTTC.

The V call is TRBV24-1, the J call TRBJ2-1, with a possible D match to TRBD2 (5 bases). Germline CDR1 reads KGHDR; CDR2 reads SFDVKD. V gave up 5 bases and J gave up 5 bases, with 9 bases separating them. The CDR3 is 13 residues long. CDR3 sequence: CATSVSGNNEQFF. The DNA of the CDR3 is TGTGCCACCAGTGTCTCGGGGAACAATGAGCAGTTCTTC.

To note about this clone: The same CDR3 also results from other DNA sequences found in this sample. The chain carries TRBV7-2 and TRBJ2-7; D is unclear. This CDR3 has 11 residues. Trimming took off 3 bases at V and 1 base at J, with 1 base between the two ends. The germline CDR1 and CDR2 sequences are SGHTA and FQGNSA. CDR3 in amino acids: CASSFSYEQYF. The CDR3 DNA is TGTGCCAGCAGCTTTTCCTACGAGCAGTACTTC.

The sample holds a few counts of this clone. The chain carries TRBV15 and TRBJ1-5; 7 bases fit TRBD1. This CDR3 spans 18 amino acids. In germline, CDR1 is LNHNV, CDR2 YYDKDF (reference sequence). V shed 3 bases and J 0 bases; nucleotides not matched to a gene: 11. The CDR3, as DNA: TGTGCCACCAGCAGGGCTCAGGGGGGAGGGCATAGCAATCAGCCCCAGCATTTT. Residues: CATSRAQGGGHSNQPQHF.

This clone is a singleton in its sample. This chain joins TRBV7-2 and TRBJ2-3; 12 bases agree with TRBD2. Per the germline V gene, CDR1 is SGHTA and CDR2 is FQGNSA. Losses at the gene ends were 5 bases for V and 4 bases for J; bases not matched to a gene: 7. This CDR3 contains 16 residues. CDR3 sequence: CASSEGLAGGPDTQYF. CDR3 nucleotide sequence: TGTGCCAGCAGCGAAGGCCTAGCGGGGGGGCCAGATACGCAGTATTTT.